This T cell receptor beta chain appears in the sequencing data of a study of Ad26.COV2.S vaccination and SARS-CoV-2 variants. Study summary: Ad26.COV2.S, an intramuscular injection, was given once or twice 56 days apart.

Findings of the study overall: It was reported that spike-specific CD8+ and CD4+ T cell responses were substantially broad after vaccination.

Germline V lookup: CDR1 MNHEY, CDR2 SVGEGT. There are 12 residues in the CDR3. V was pared by 4 bases and J by 4 bases, with 7 bases between. As regards this clone: Its antigen is unknown.

Treatment reported: 19 received Ad26.COV2.S at low or high dose, single or two shots; about five received placebo; per-sample allocation not given. Sampling was done on day 63 after the first vaccine or placebo injection. TCRdb keeps only in-frame clones here, not all; method: immunoSEQ multiplex PCR. The table includes 250,000 to 300,000 clones, 87% detected once. This clonotype originated in a person aged 18 to 59 who received the Ad26.COV2.S COVID-19 vaccine or a placebo. This chain links TRBV6-2 or TRBV6-3 with TRBJ1-1, with D unresolved. The material sequenced was peripheral blood, taken in a trial of Ad26.COV2.S vaccine versus placebo. Here the CDR3 reads CASSFRVTEAFF. The CDR3 nucleotides read TGTGCCAGCAGTTTTAGGGTCACTGAAGCTTTCTTT.